This T cell receptor (beta chain) derives from a study of blood T cells in healthy people across ages. About the research overall: About one barcoded beta molecule was captured per two T cells (by template switching).

Study outcomes and limitations: Estimated diversity, derived from one million T cells, was regarded as an underestimate. TCR beta diversity, measured per million T cells, fell in a roughly linear way with age.

PCR was performed a second time for about 7 to 11 cycles using a sample-barcoded 5' primer and a J-beta primer mix. Each cDNA was tagged by a template-switch adaptor containing 12 random nucleotides. TCRdb re-derived calls from the 5' RACE reads in MiXCR, one entry per CDR3 protein. The sample consists of fewer than 1.5 million distinct CDR3 sequences, roughly 45% of them appearing once. A note on this clonotype: No antigen is known for it.

The clonotype comes from a woman younger than 35 in good health. Sequenced sample: blood.

As DNA, the CDR3 is TGTGCCAGGGTTTGCGACGGTTACTACGAGCAGTACTTC. Translation gives CARVCDGYYEQYF. The chain links TRBV12-3 or TRBV12-4 to TRBJ2-7; D call uncertain. Deletions cut 9 bases from V and 3 bases from J, with 15 bases between. The CDR3 consists of 13 residues.